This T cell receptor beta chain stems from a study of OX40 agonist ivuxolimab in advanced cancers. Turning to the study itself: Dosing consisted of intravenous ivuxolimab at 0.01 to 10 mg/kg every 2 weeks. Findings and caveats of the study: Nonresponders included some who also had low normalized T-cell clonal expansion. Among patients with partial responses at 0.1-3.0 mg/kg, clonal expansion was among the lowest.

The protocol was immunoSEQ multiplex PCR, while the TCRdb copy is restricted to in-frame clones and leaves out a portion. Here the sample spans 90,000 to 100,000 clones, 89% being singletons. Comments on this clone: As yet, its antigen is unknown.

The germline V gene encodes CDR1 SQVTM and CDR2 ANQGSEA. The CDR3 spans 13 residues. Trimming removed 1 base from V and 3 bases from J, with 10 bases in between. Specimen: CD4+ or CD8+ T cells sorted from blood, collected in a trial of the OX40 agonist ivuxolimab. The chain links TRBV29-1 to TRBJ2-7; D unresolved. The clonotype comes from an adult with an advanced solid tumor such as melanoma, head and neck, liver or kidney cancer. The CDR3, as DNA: TGCAGCGTTGAAGGGCAGTTCGTCTACGAGCAGTACTTC. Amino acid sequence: CSVEGQFVYEQYF.